This T cell receptor beta chain came from a study of post-analysis software for immune sequencing data. In the study overall: Secondary progressive, relapsing-remitting and progressive-relapsing multiple sclerosis were among the included disease courses.

The library was made from cDNA and included unique molecular identifiers. Input populations of 1 to 10 million T cells gave rise to approximately 480,000 cDNA molecules. Using its own MiXCR run on the PCR reads, TCRdb lists one record per CDR3 protein. This table has approximately 730,000 distinct CDR3 sequences, roughly 29% appearing once. This CDR3 spans 13 amino acids. Trimming stripped 5 bases from V and 4 bases from J, with 9 bases between. Germline loops: CDR1 MNHEY, CDR2 SMNVEV (reference sequence). Study results and caveats: Normalized Chao1 diversity in multiple sclerosis patients fell significantly below that of controls. Same-batch samples co-clustered strongly by F measure. Five or six TRBV segments appeared more often in patients than in controls, and TRBV5-6, TRBV5-1 and TRBV20-1 were among these.

As to this clonotype: What it recognizes is unknown.

The clonotype was recovered from a girl aged 5-17 years with multiple sclerosis. The sequenced sample consisted of blood. The chain uses TRBV27 and TRBJ1-3; D remains unclear. CDR3 sequence reads: CASSKVRGNTIYF. Written as DNA, the CDR3 is TGTGCCAGCAGTAAAGTAAGGGGAAACACCATATATTTT.